A selection of T cell receptor beta chains follows, all from one sample in a study of STAT5B mutations in CD4+ large granular lymphocyte leukemia. The assay was immunoSEQ multiplex PCR, and TCRdb's table has in-frame clones only and misses some. The sample contains 45,000 or so clones, roughly 85% of which appear only once. Sequenced input: CD4+ T cells from blood buffy coats. These receptors originate from a human donor in good health. Each CDR3 is given with its conserved first and last residue. The D gene is left open where the match is weak. Expanded clones get a size class; other rows say once, few or many, or leave the size out.

clone_size: -; v_call: TRBV29-1; d_call: -; j_call: TRBJ2-5; cdr3_nt: TGCAGCGTCCAGACCCTTTGGGGGGCCCAAGAGACCCAGTACTTC; cdr3_aa: CSVQTLWGAQETQYF
clone_size: -; v_call: TRBV29-1; d_call: -; j_call: TRBJ2-3; cdr3_nt: TGCAGCGTTGGGACGGGGGGCACAGATACGCAGTATTTT; cdr3_aa: CSVGTGGTDTQYF
clone_size: -; v_call: TRBV7-8; d_call: TRBD2; j_call: TRBJ2-3; cdr3_nt: TGTGCCAGCAGCCCGGGGACTAGCGGGAGCAGGGATACGCAGTATTTT; cdr3_aa: CASSPGTSGSRDTQYF
clone_size: once; v_call: TRBV18; d_call: TRBD1; j_call: TRBJ1-4; cdr3_nt: TGTGCCAGCTCACCGCAACAGGGGCTGAATGAAAAACTGTTTTTT; cdr3_aa: CASSPQQGLNEKLFF
clone_size: -; v_call: TRBV19; d_call: TRBD2; j_call: TRBJ2-7; cdr3_nt: TGTGCCAGTAGCGGGACTAGCGGGAGATCATTGGCCTACGAGCAGTACTTC; cdr3_aa: CASSGTSGRSLAYEQYF
clone_size: few; v_call: TRBV7-2; d_call: -; j_call: TRBJ1-5; cdr3_nt: TGTGCCAGCACCTCCTCCCTTTGGGAGCCCCAGCATTTT; cdr3_aa: CASTSSLWEPQHF
clone_size: -; v_call: TRBV7-6; d_call: -; j_call: TRBJ2-1; cdr3_nt: TGTGCCAGCAGCTTAGCAGTGAGTAACAATGAGCAGTTCTTC; cdr3_aa: CASSLAVSNNEQFF
clone_size: -; v_call: TRBV9; d_call: -; j_call: TRBJ2-3; cdr3_nt: TGTGCCAGCAGCGAATCGGCAGCCACAGATACGCAGTATTTT; cdr3_aa: CASSESAATDTQYF
clone_size: -; v_call: TRBV5-1; d_call: -; j_call: TRBJ2-1; cdr3_nt: TGCGCCAGCAGCTGGGGGGGAGGGGGATACAATGAGCAGTTCTTC; cdr3_aa: CASSWGGGGYNEQFF
clone_size: -; v_call: TRBV19; d_call: -; j_call: TRBJ2-7; cdr3_nt: TGTGCCAGTACCTCCGAGGGGGGTCCCTCCTACGAGCAGTACTTC; cdr3_aa: CASTSEGGPSYEQYF
clone_size: -; v_call: TRBV29-1; d_call: TRBD2; j_call: TRBJ2-1; cdr3_nt: TGCAGCGTTCGGGATAGCGGGAGGGCCAACAATGAGCAGTTCTTC; cdr3_aa: CSVRDSGRANNEQFF
clone_size: -; v_call: TRBV7-3; d_call: TRBD1; j_call: TRBJ2-3; cdr3_nt: TGTGCCAGCAGCATCATGGGACAGAGGAACACAGATACGCAGTATTTT; cdr3_aa: CASSIMGQRNTDTQYF
clone_size: -; v_call: TRBV5-1; d_call: -; j_call: TRBJ2-1; cdr3_nt: TGCGCCAGCAGCTGGGGGAACTCCTACAATGAGCAGTTCTTC; cdr3_aa: CASSWGNSYNEQFF
clone_size: -; v_call: TRBV11-3; d_call: TRBD2; j_call: TRBJ2-1; cdr3_nt: TGTGCCAGCAGCGGGAGGACTAGCGGGAGCCCCTCCAATGAGCAGTTCTTC; cdr3_aa: CASSGRTSGSPSNEQFF
clone_size: -; v_call: TRBV5-1; d_call: TRBD1; j_call: TRBJ1-2; cdr3_nt: TGCGCCAGCAGCTCGGCCGGGACAGTCGACTATGGCTACACCTTC; cdr3_aa: CASSSAGTVDYGYTF
clone_size: -; v_call: TRBV6-1; d_call: -; j_call: TRBJ1-5; cdr3_nt: TGTGCCAGCAGTGAAGTGGGAGAGGGAGATCAGCCCCAGCATTTT; cdr3_aa: CASSEVGEGDQPQHF
clone_size: -; v_call: TRBV27; d_call: TRBD1; j_call: TRBJ2-5; cdr3_nt: TGTGCCAGCAGACAGACAGGGAAGGGAGAGACCCAGTACTTC; cdr3_aa: CASRQTGKGETQYF
clone_size: -; v_call: TRBV7-5; d_call: -; j_call: TRBJ1-4; cdr3_nt: TGTGTCAGAAGCTTACAAGGGGTTAATGAAAAACTGTTTTTT; cdr3_aa: CVRSLQGVNEKLFF
clone_size: -; v_call: TRBV5-6; d_call: -; j_call: TRBJ1-1; cdr3_nt: TGTGCCAGCAGCCCTGGGACTGAAGCTTTCTTT; cdr3_aa: CASSPGTEAFF
clone_size: -; v_call: TRBV13; d_call: -; j_call: TRBJ2-3; cdr3_nt: TGTGCCAGCAGCTTAGGCCGCCGTGATGGTACGCAGTATTTT; cdr3_aa: CASSLGRRDGTQYF
clone_size: -; v_call: TRBV12-5; d_call: TRBD2; j_call: TRBJ2-7; cdr3_nt: TGTGCTAGTGGTCCAGGGACTAGGGCCTACGAGCAGTACTTC; cdr3_aa: CASGPGTRAYEQYF
clone_size: -; v_call: TRBV9; d_call: -; j_call: TRBJ1-2; cdr3_nt: TGTGCCAGCAGCCCCGCCGGAGTGGGATTCCTCTATGGCTACACCTTC; cdr3_aa: CASSPAGVGFLYGYTF
clone_size: once; v_call: TRBV4-3; d_call: TRBD2; j_call: TRBJ2-3; cdr3_nt: TGCGCCAGCAGCCAAGAAGCGGCTAGCGGGAGCACAGATACGCAGTATTTT; cdr3_aa: CASSQEAASGSTDTQYF
clone_size: -; v_call: TRBV19; d_call: -; j_call: TRBJ1-4; cdr3_nt: TGTGCCAGTAGAGGTAATGAAAAACTGTTTTTT; cdr3_aa: CASRGNEKLFF
clone_size: once; v_call: TRBV19; d_call: -; j_call: TRBJ1-1; cdr3_nt: TGTGCCAGTAGTAGGAGGGGAGCTGAAGCTTTCTTT; cdr3_aa: CASSRRGAEAFF
clone_size: -; v_call: TRBV7-2; d_call: TRBD1; j_call: TRBJ2-2; cdr3_nt: TGTGCCAGCAGCATCCGACAGGGGGCTAACACCGGGGAGCTGTTTTTT; cdr3_aa: CASSIRQGANTGELFF
clone_size: -; v_call: TRBV19; d_call: TRBD1; j_call: TRBJ1-4; cdr3_nt: TGTGCCAGCACAGACCGGGGACAGGGATTACAAAAACTGTTTTTT; cdr3_aa: CASTDRGQGLQKLFF
clone_size: once; v_call: TRBV29-1; d_call: TRBD2; j_call: TRBJ2-1; cdr3_nt: TGCAGCGCCGGGAGACTAGCGGGATATGAGCAGTTCTTC; cdr3_aa: CSAGRLAGYEQFF
clone_size: -; v_call: TRBV6-1; d_call: TRBD1; j_call: TRBJ2-7; cdr3_nt: TGTGCCAGCAGTCCGGGACAGGGGTACTCCTACGAGCAGTACTTC; cdr3_aa: CASSPGQGYSYEQYF
clone_size: -; v_call: TRBV7-9; d_call: TRBD2; j_call: TRBJ2-1; cdr3_nt: TGTGCCAGCAGCCCAGGACTAGCGGGAGATCGCAATGAGCAGTTCTTC; cdr3_aa: CASSPGLAGDRNEQFF
clone_size: -; v_call: TRBV19; d_call: TRBD1; j_call: TRBJ1-5; cdr3_nt: TGTGCCACCGTTAGCTCGACAGGGAATAGCAATCAGCCCCAGCATTTT; cdr3_aa: CATVSSTGNSNQPQHF
clone_size: -; v_call: TRBV9; d_call: -; j_call: TRBJ2-6; cdr3_nt: TGTGCCACGCCCGGGCCCAAACTCATCTCTGGGGCCAACGTCCTGACTTTC; cdr3_aa: CATPGPKLISGANVLTF
clone_size: -; v_call: TRBV5-5; d_call: TRBD1; j_call: TRBJ1-4; cdr3_nt: TGTGCCAGCAGCTTCTCAGGGGGCGAGCTAGAAAAACTGTTTTTT; cdr3_aa: CASSFSGGELEKLFF
clone_size: -; v_call: TRBV7-9; d_call: TRBD1; j_call: TRBJ1-3; cdr3_nt: TGTGCCAGCAGCTCACCGGGACAGGCAAGAAACACCATATATTTT; cdr3_aa: CASSSPGQARNTIYF
clone_size: -; v_call: TRBV6-5; d_call: -; j_call: TRBJ2-2; cdr3_nt: TGTGCCAGCAGACCAGTATCCCCTGACACCGGGGAGCTGTTTTTT; cdr3_aa: CASRPVSPDTGELFF
clone_size: once; v_call: TRBV9; d_call: TRBD2; j_call: TRBJ2-2; cdr3_nt: TGTGCCAGCAGCGTAGATGGGGCGGGAGGCCATTCGAACACCGGGGAGCTGTTTTTT; cdr3_aa: CASSVDGAGGHSNTGELFF
clone_size: once; v_call: TRBV5-6; d_call: -; j_call: TRBJ2-5; cdr3_nt: TGTGCCAGCAGCTACTCCCGGGGTATGACCCAGTACTTC; cdr3_aa: CASSYSRGMTQYF
clone_size: -; v_call: TRBV9; d_call: TRBD1; j_call: TRBJ2-2; cdr3_nt: TGTGCCAGCAGCCCACCTCAGGGGGCGGACACCGGGGAGCTGTTTTTT; cdr3_aa: CASSPPQGADTGELFF
clone_size: -; v_call: TRBV5-1; d_call: -; j_call: TRBJ2-2; cdr3_nt: TGCGCCAGCAGCTCATCCGGCCCGAACACCGGGGAGCTGTTTTTT; cdr3_aa: CASSSSGPNTGELFF
clone_size: -; v_call: TRBV27; d_call: -; j_call: TRBJ2-5; cdr3_nt: TGTGCCAGCTGCCCCTGCGGGTGGCAAGAGACCCAGTACTTC; cdr3_aa: CASCPCGWQETQYF
clone_size: -; v_call: TRBV5-1; d_call: -; j_call: TRBJ2-3; cdr3_nt: TGCGCCAGCAGCCTGACTACTCTAAACACAGATACGCAGTATTTT; cdr3_aa: CASSLTTLNTDTQYF
clone_size: -; v_call: TRBV11-2; d_call: TRBD1; j_call: TRBJ2-2; cdr3_nt: TGTGCCAGCAGTCCGACAGGGGGCGCGACCGGGGAGCTGTTTTTT; cdr3_aa: CASSPTGGATGELFF